This T cell receptor (beta chain) was identified during a study of T cells in Graves' hyperthyroidism and ophthalmopathy. Notes on the study in general: Most thyroid-expanded clonotypes above 0.001 were also found in blood. Stable hyperthyroidism was separated from ophthalmopathy by a model based on 13 V-J features.

Germline V lookup: CDR1 MDHEN, CDR2 SYDVKM. The V end lost 6 bases, the J end lost 0 bases, and 18 bases lay between the germline ends. The CDR3 runs 17 residues. With duration under 3 months, ophthalmopathy was active: Clinical Activity Score at least 3, NOSPECS at least 4. Based on clinical symptoms, serum thyroxine and TRAb, thyroid ultrasound and orbital computed tomography, diagnoses were reached. This clonotype was picked up many times. Its antigen is as yet unknown. Regions amplified from RNA transcripts were the TCR beta CDR3 regions. Primed by the HTBI set, a first-round RT-PCR was run on the TCR CDR3. TCRdb re-called the multiplex PCR reads through MiXCR, storing one row per CDR3 protein. The data hold around 240,000 distinct CDR3 sequences, with about 15% observed a single time.

The source material was blood. The source is a woman aged 18-29 years with Graves' ophthalmopathy. The chain couples TRBV28 to TRBJ1-5; the D gene is possibly TRBD1 (5 bases). The CDR3 nucleotides read TGTGCCAGCAGCCCTCCGGGACGGAAGAATAGCAATCAGCCCCAGCATTTT. Protein sequence: CASSPPGRKNSNQPQHF.